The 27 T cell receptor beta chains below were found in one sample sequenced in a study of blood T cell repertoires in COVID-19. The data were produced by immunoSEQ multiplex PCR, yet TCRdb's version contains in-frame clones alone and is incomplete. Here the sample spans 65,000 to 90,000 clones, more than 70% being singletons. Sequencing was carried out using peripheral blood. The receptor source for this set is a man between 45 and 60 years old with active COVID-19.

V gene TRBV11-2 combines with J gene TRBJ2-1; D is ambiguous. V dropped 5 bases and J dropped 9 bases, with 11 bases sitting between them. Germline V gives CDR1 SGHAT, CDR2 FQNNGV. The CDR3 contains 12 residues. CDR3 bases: TGTGCCAGCAGCAAAAATCTAGGTGAGCAGTTCTTC. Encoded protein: CASSKNLGEQFF. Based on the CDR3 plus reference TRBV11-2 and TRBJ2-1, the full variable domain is EAGVAQSPRYKIIEKRQSVAFWCNPISGHATLYWYQQILGQGPKLLIQFQNNGVVDDSQLPKDRFSAERLKGVDSTLKIQPAKLEDSAVYLCASSKNLGEQFFGPGTRLTVL.

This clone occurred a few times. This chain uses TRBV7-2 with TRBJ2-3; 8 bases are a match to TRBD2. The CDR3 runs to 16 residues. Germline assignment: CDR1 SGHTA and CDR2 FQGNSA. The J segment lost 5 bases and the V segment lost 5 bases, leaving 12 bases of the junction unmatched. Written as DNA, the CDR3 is TGTGCCAGCAGCCTCGGGGTAGCGGGGCACCAAGATACGCAGTATTTT. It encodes CASSLGVAGHQDTQYF.

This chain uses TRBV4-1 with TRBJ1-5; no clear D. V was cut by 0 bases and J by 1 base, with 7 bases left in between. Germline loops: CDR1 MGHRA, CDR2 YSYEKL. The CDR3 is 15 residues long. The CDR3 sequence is CASSQDWESNQPQHF. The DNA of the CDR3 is TGCGCCAGCAGCCAAGATTGGGAGAGCAATCAGCCCCAGCATTTT.

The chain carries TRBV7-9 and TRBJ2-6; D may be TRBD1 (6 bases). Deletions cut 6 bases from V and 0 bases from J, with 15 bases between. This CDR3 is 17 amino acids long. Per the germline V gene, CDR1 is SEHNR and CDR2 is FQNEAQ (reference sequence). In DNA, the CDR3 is TGTGCCAGCAGGAAACAGGGCGTCTTCTCTGGGGCCAACGTCCTGACTTTC. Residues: CASRKQGVFSGANVLTF.

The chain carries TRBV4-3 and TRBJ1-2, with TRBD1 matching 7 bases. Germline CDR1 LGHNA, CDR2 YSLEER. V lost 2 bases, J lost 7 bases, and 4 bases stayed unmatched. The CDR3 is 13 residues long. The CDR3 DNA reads TGCGCCAGCAGCCAAACAGGGGTGGGTGGCTACACCTTC. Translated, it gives CASSQTGVGGYTF.

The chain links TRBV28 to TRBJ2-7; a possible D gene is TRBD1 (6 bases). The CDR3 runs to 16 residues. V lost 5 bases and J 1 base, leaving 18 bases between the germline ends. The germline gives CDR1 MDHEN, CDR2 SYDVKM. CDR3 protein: CASSPSGTQASYEQYF. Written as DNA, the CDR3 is TGTGCCAGCAGTCCCTCCGGGACACAGGCGTCCTACGAGCAGTACTTC.

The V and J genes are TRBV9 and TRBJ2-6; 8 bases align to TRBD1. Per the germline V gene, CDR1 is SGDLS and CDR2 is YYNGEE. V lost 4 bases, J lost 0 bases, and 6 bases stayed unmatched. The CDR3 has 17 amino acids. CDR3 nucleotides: TGTGCCAGCAGCCCGACAGGGGCTTCCTCTGGGGCCAACGTCCTGACTTTC. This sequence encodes CASSPTGASSGANVLTF.

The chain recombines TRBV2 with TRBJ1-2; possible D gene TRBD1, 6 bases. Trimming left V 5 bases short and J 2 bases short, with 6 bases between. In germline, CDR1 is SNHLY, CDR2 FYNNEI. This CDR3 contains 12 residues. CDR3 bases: TGTGCCAGCAGTACAGGGAACTATGGCTACACCTTC. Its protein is CASSTGNYGYTF.

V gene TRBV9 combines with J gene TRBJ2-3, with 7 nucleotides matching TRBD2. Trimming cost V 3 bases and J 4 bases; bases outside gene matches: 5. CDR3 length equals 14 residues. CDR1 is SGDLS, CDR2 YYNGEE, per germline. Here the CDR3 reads CASSGQRGSDTQYF. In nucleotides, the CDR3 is TGTGCCAGCAGCGGTCAGCGGGGATCAGATACGCAGTATTTT.

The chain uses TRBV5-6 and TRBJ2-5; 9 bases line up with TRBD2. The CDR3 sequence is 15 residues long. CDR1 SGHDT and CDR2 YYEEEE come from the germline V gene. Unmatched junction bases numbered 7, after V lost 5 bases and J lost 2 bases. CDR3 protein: CASSLGTSNQETQYF. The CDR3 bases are TGTGCCAGCAGTCTCGGGACTAGCAATCAAGAGACCCAGTACTTC. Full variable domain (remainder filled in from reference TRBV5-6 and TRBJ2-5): DAGVTQSPTHLIKTRGQQVTLRCSPKSGHDTVSWYQQALGQGPQFIFQYYEEEERQRGNFPDRFSGHQFPNYSSELNVNALLLGDSALYLCASSLGTSNQETQYFGPGTRLLVL.

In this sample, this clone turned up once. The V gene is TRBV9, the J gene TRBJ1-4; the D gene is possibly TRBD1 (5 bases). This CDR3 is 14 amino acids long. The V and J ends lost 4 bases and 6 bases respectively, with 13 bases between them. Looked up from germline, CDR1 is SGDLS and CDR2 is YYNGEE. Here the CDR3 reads CASSSVGVDEKLFF. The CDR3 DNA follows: TGTGCCAGCAGCTCCGTAGGGGTGGATGAAAAACTGTTTTTT.

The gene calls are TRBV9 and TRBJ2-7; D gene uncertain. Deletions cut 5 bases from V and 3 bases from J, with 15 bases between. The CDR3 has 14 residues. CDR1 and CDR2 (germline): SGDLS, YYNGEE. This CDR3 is CASSRDIMNYEQYF. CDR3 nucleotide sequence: TGTGCCAGCAGTCGAGATATAATGAACTACGAGCAGTACTTC.

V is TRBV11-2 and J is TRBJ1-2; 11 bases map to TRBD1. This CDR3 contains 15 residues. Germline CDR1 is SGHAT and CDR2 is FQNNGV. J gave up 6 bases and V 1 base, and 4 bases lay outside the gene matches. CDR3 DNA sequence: TGTGCCAGCAGCTTAGTTGGGGGACAGGGGGATGGCTACACCTTC. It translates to CASSLVGGQGDGYTF.

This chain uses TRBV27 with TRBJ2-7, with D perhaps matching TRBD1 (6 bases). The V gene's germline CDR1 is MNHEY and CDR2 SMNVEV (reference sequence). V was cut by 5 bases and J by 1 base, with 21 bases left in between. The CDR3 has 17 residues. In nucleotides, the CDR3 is TGTGCCAGCAGTCCGGCAGGACAGACAGGTCTTTCCTACGAGCAGTACTTC. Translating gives CASSPAGQTGLSYEQYF.

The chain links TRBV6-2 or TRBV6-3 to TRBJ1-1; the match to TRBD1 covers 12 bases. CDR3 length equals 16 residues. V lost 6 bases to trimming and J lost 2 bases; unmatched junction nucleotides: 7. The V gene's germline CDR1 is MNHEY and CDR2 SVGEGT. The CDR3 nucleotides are TGTGCCAGCAGCCCGGGACAGGGGGCAAGAAACACTGAAGCTTTCTTT. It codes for CASSPGQGARNTEAFF.

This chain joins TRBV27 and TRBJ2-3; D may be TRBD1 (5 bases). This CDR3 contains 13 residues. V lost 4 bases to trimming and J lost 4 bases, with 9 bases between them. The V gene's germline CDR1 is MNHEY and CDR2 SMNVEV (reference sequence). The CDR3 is CASSSGIPDTQYF. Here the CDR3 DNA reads TGTGCCAGCAGTTCAGGGATACCAGATACGCAGTATTTT.

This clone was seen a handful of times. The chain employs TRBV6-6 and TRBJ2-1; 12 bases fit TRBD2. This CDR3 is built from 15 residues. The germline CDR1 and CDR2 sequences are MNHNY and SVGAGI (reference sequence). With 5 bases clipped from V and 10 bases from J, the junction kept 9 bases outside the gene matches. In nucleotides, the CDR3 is TGTGCCAGCAGTACCGGACTAGCGGGACTCGGGGAGCAGTTCTTC. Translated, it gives CASSTGLAGLGEQFF.

CDR3: CASRPDRGVGEQYF. In DNA form, the CDR3 reads TGTGCCAGCAGACCTGACAGGGGGGTCGGCGAGCAGTACTTC. The chain combines TRBV28 with TRBJ2-7, with 9 bases that match TRBD1. The CDR3 is 14 residues long. Losses at the gene ends were 6 bases for V and 6 bases for J; bases not matched to a gene: 9. The germline CDR1 and CDR2 sequences are MDHEN and SYDVKM. Full variable domain (rest looked up from reference TRBV28 and TRBJ2-7): DVKVTQSSRYLVKRTGEKVFLECVQDMDHENMFWYRQDPGLGLRLIYFSYDVKMKEKGDIPEGYSVSREKKERFSLILESASTNQTSMYLCASRPDRGVGEQYFGPGTRLTVT.

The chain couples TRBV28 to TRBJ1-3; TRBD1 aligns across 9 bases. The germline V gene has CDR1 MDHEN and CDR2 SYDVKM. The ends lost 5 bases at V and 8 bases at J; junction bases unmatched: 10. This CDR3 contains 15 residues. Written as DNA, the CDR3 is TGTGCCAGCAGTAACCTGGACAGGGGAACAGACACCATATATTTT. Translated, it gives CASSNLDRGTDTIYF.

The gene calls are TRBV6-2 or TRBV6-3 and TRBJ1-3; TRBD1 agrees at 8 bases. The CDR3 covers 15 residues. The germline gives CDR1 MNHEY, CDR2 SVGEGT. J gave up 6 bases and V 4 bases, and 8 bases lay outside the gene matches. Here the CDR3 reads CASSSSGTGENTIYF. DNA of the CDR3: TGTGCCAGCAGTTCCTCCGGGACAGGAGAAAACACCATATATTTT.

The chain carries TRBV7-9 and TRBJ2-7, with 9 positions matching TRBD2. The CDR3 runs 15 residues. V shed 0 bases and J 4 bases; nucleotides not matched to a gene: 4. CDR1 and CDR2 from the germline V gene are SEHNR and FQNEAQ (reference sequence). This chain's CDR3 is CASSLAIAGEYEQYF. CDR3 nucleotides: TGTGCCAGCAGCTTAGCAATAGCGGGAGAGTACGAGCAGTACTTC.

CDR3 region: CASSRQGGNTDTQYF. DNA of the CDR3: TGTGCCAGCAGTAGACAAGGGGGCAATACAGATACGCAGTATTTT. This chain links TRBV7-2 with TRBJ2-3, with 7 bases that match TRBD1. Trimming at V came to 6 bases and at J to 3 bases, leaving 9 bases not matched to a gene. Germline CDR1 reads SGHTA; CDR2 reads FQGNSA. This CDR3 spans 15 amino acids.

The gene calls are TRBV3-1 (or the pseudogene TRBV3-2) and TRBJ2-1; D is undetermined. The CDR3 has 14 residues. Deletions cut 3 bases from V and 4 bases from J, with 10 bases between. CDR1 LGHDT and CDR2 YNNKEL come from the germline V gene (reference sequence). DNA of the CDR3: TGTGCCAGCAGCCATCCGGTAGTATACAATGAGCAGTTCTTC. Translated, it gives CASSHPVVYNEQFF.

CDR3 nucleotides: TGTGCCAGTAGTGTAGGGGCAGGGATCTACGAGCAGTACTTC. Protein sequence: CASSVGAGIYEQYF. The chain combines TRBV19 with TRBJ2-7; the D gene is possibly TRBD1 (5 bases). Germline V lookup: CDR1 LNHDA, CDR2 SQIVND (reference sequence). This CDR3 spans 14 amino acids. V lost 5 bases and J 3 bases, leaving 14 bases between the germline ends.

CDR3 loop: CASSWGTGGGLTEAFF. The CDR3 bases are TGCGCCAGCAGCTGGGGGACAGGGGGAGGTTTAACTGAAGCTTTCTTT. The V gene is TRBV5-1, the J gene TRBJ1-1; 11 nucleotides line up with TRBD1. The CDR3 has 16 amino acids. CDR1 is SGHRS, CDR2 YFSETQ, per germline. Losses at the gene ends were 3 bases for V and 5 bases for J; bases not matched to a gene: 9.

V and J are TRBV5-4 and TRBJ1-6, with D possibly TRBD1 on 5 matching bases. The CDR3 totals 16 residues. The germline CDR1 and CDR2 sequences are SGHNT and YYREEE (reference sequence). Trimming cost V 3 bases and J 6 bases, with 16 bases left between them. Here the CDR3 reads CASSWGGVPINSPLHF. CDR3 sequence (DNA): TGTGCCAGCAGCTGGGGGGGGGTCCCAATTAATTCACCCCTCCACTTT.

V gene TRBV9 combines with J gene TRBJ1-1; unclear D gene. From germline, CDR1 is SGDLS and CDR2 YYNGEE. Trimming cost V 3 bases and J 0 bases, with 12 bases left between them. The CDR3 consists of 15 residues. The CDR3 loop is CASSAMGALNTEAFF. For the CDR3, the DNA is TGTGCCAGCAGCGCGATGGGAGCCTTGAACACTGAAGCTTTCTTT.